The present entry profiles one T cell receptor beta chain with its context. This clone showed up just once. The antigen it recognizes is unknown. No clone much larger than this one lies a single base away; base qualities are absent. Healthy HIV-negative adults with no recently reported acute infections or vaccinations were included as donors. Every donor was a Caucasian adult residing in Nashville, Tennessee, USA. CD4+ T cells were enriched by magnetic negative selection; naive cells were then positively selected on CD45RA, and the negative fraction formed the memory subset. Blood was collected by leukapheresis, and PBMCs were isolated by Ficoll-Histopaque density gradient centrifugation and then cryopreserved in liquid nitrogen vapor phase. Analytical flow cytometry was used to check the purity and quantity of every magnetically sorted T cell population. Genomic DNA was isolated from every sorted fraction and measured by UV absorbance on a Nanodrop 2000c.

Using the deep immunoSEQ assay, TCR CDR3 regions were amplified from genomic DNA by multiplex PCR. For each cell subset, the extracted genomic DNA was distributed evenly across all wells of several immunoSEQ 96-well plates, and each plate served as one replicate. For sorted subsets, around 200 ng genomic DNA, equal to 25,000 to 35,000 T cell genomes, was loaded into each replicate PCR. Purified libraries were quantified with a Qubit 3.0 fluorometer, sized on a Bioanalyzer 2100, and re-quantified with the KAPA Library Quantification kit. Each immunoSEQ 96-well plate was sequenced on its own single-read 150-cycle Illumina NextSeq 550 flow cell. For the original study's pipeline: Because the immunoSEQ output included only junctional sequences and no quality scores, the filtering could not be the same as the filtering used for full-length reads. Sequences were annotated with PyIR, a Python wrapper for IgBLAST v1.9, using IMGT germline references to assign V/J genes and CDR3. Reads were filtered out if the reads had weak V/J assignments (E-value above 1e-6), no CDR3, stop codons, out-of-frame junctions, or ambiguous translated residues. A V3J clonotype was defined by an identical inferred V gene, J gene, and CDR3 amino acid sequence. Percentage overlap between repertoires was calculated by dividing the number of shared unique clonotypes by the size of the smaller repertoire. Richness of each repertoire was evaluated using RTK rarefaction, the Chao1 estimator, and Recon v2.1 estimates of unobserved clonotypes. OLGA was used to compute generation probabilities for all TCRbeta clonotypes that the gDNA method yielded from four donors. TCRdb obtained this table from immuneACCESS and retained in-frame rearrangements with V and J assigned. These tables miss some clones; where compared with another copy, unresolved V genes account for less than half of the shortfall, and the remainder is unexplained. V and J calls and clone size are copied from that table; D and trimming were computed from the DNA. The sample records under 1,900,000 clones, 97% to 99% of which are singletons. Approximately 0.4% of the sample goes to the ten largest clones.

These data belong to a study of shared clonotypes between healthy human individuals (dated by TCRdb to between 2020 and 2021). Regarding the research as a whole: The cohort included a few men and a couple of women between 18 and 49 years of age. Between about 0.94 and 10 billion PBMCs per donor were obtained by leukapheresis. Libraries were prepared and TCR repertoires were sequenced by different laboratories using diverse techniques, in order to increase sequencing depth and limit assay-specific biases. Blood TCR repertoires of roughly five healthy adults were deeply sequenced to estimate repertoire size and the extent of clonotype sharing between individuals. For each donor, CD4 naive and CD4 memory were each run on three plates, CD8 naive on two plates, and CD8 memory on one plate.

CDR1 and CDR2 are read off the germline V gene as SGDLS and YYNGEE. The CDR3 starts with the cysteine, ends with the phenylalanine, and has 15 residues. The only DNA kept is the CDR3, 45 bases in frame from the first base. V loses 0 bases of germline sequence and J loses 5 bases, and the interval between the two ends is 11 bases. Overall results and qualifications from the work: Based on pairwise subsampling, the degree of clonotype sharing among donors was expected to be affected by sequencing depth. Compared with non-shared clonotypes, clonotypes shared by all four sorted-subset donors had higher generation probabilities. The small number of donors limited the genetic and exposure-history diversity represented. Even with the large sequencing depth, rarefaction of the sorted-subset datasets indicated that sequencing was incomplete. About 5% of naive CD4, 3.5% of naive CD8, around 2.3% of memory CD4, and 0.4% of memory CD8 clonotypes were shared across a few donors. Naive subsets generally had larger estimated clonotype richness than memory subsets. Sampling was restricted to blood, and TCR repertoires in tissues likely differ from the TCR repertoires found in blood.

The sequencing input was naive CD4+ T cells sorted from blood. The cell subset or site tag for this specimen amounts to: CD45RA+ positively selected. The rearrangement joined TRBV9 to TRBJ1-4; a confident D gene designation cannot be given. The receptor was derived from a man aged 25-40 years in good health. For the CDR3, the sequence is CASSVGAGLNEKLFF. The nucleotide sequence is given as TGTGCCAGCAGCGTAGGGGCAGGCCTAAATGAAAAACTGTTTTTT. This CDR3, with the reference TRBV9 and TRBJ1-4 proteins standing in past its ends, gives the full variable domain DSGVTQTPKHLITATGQRVTLRCSPRSGDLSVYWYQQSLDQGLQFLIQYYNGEERAKGNILERFSAQQFPDLHSELNLSSLELGDSALYFCASSVGAGLNEKLFFGSGTQLSVL.